The source of this T cell receptor beta chain is a study of T cell responses to AZD1222 COVID-19 vaccine. The length of the CDR3 is 13 residues. Germline-derived CDR1 and CDR2 are PRHDT and FYEKMQ (reference sequence). V was clipped by 1 base and J by 6 bases, with 8 bases between them. Profiled with immunoSEQ multiplex PCR; TCRdb holds only in-frame clones, not every one. The sample includes about 100,000 clones, about 86% seen only once; the top ten take less than 20%. This TCR was sampled from an adult in good health. This specimen consisted of peripheral blood, obtained on day 0 of AZD1222 vaccination. This chain uses TRBV13 with TRBJ2-3; D may be TRBD2 (6 bases). CDR3 DNA: TGTGCCAGCAGCTTAGCGGGGAGGGATACGCAGTATTTT. Its translation: CASSLAGRDTQYF.